One and the same sample provided the 14 T cell receptor beta chains below, sequenced in a study of blood T cell repertoires in COVID-19. The method was immunoSEQ multiplex PCR; TCRdb's version includes in-frame clones alone and lacks a portion of them. Here the sample spans fewer than 700,000 clones, around nine tenths being singletons. The sequenced sample was peripheral blood. All receptors derive from a woman aged 45-60 years with COVID-19, enrolled during active disease.

The V gene is TRBV6-5, the J gene TRBJ1-2, with D unclear. CDR1 and CDR2 (germline): MNHEY, SVGAGI. The CDR3 length is 14 residues. Trimming removed 5 bases from V and 5 bases from J, with 15 bases in between. The CDR3 nucleotides are TGTGCCAGCAGTCAGCGGACGTTCGGTTATGGCTACACCTTC. Translating gives CASSQRTFGYGYTF.

The CDR3 is CAWSAGQRSYTF. CDR3 DNA: TGTGCCTGGAGTGCGGGACAAAGAAGCTACACCTTC. The chain couples TRBV30 to TRBJ1-2, with D maybe TRBD1 (6 bases). Germline V gene lookup returns CDR1 GTSNPN and CDR2 SVGIG (reference sequence). The CDR3 runs to 12 residues. Trimming took 1 base from V and 9 from J, leaving 12 bases between them.

This chain uses TRBV12-3 or TRBV12-4 with TRBJ2-3; 9 bases align to TRBD2. The CDR3 extends over 12 amino acids. V lost 3 bases, J lost 14 bases, and 6 bases stayed unmatched. The CDR3 reads CASSLMRGGPYF. The CDR3, as DNA: TGTGCCAGCAGTTTGATGCGGGGGGGCCCGTATTTT.

DNA for the CDR3: TGTGCCAGCAGTTACTCAGCGGGGGGCCCCGATACGCAGTATTTT. Translation: CASSYSAGGPDTQYF. The chain combines TRBV6-5 with TRBJ2-3, with TRBD2 identical over 9 bases. V trimming: 0 bases; J trimming: 6 bases; junction bases outside the gene matches: 4. CDR1 and CDR2 (germline): MNHEY, SVGAGI. The CDR3 has 15 residues.

The rearrangement joins TRBV27 to TRBJ2-2; weak D call: TRBD1 (5 bases). Trimming took off 5 bases at V and 8 bases at J, with 15 bases between the two ends. CDR1 and CDR2 from the germline V gene are MNHEY and SMNVEV (reference sequence). The CDR3 covers 14 residues. DNA for the CDR3: TGTGCCAGCAGTGGCAGGGTGATACCGGGGGAGCTGTTTTTT. Residues: CASSGRVIPGELFF.

The chain links TRBV7-3 to TRBJ2-4; D possibly corresponds to TRBD1 (5 bases). The CDR3 covers 15 residues. The ends were cut back, 1 base at V and 0 bases at J, with 7 bases in the middle. In germline, CDR1 is SGHTA, CDR2 FQGTGA. The chain's CDR3 is CASSLRTKAKNIQYF. CDR3 bases: TGTGCCAGCAGCTTAAGGACAAAAGCCAAAAACATTCAGTACTTC.

The rearrangement uses TRBV5-1 and TRBJ2-7; 7 positions match TRBD1. CDR3 length equals 13 residues. Germline-derived CDR1 and CDR2 are SGHRS and YFSETQ. Losses at the gene ends were 3 bases for V and 2 bases for J; bases not matched to a gene: 2. Here the CDR3 DNA reads TGCGCCAGCAGCTCGACAGGGACCTACGAGCAGTACTTC. Its translation is CASSSTGTYEQYF.

The chain joins TRBV6-6 to TRBJ1-3; 10 nucleotides line up with TRBD1. The ends lost 7 bases at V and 2 bases at J; junction bases unmatched: 5. CDR3 length: 15 residues. Germline CDR1 reads MNHNY; CDR2 reads SVGAGI (reference sequence). The CDR3 DNA sequence: TGTGCCAGCATGGGGACAGGGGAAGCTGGAAACACCATATATTTT. Translated, it gives CASMGTGEAGNTIYF.

This chain links TRBV15 with TRBJ2-1; D remains unclear. Looked up from germline, CDR1 is LNHNV and CDR2 is YYDKDF (reference sequence). This CDR3 is 13 amino acids long. V dropped 0 bases and J dropped 9 bases, with 9 bases sitting between them. The DNA of the CDR3 is TGTGCCACCAGCAGAGACCTCCGGAGTGAGCAGTTCTTC. Its translation: CATSRDLRSEQFF.

This chain joins TRBV5-1 and TRBJ2-3; no clear D gene. Germline assignment: CDR1 SGHRS and CDR2 YFSETQ. V was pared by 2 bases and J by 0 bases, with 10 bases between. This CDR3 has 15 residues. In nucleotides, the CDR3 is TGCGCCAGCAGCTTCAACCGCGGAAGCACAGATACGCAGTATTTT. Protein: CASSFNRGSTDTQYF.

The rearrangement uses TRBV7-3 and TRBJ2-5, with 11 bases fitting TRBD1. Per germline, CDR1 SGHTA and CDR2 FQGTGA. Germline trimming cut 5 bases from V and 2 bases from J; bases unmatched to any gene: 10. The CDR3 totals 17 residues. CDR3 DNA sequence: TGTGCCAGCAGCCGTAACCGGGACAGGGGGAAGCAAGAGACCCAGTACTTC. This sequence encodes CASSRNRDRGKQETQYF.

The gene calls are TRBV2 and TRBJ2-1; D ambiguous. CDR3 length: 13 amino acids. Per the germline V gene, CDR1 is SNHLY and CDR2 is FYNNEI. Trimming shortened V by 7 bases and J by 1 base, and 8 bases separated the two germline ends. In DNA form, the CDR3 reads TGTGCCAGCACTGATTTATCCTACAATGAGCAGTTCTTC. It is translated as CASTDLSYNEQFF.

V gene TRBV6-5 combines with J gene TRBJ2-7; 7 bases are a match to TRBD1. V lost 6 bases, J lost 1 base, and 3 bases stayed unmatched. This CDR3 has 13 amino acids. In germline, CDR1 is MNHEY, CDR2 SVGAGI. CDR3 nucleotides: TGTGCCAGCAGGATGACAGGGTCCTACGAGCAGTACTTC. Translation: CASRMTGSYEQYF.

This chain joins TRBV6-5 and TRBJ2-5; D is possibly TRBD1 (6 bases). The CDR3 spans 15 residues. CDR1 MNHEY and CDR2 SVGAGI come from the germline V gene. Trimming left V 6 bases short and J 2 bases short, with 16 bases between. In DNA, the CDR3 is TGTGCCAGCAGGGGGGCGATCACCCTTCAAGAGACCCAGTACTTC. Amino acids: CASRGAITLQETQYF.